The 13 T cell receptor beta chains given below trace back to one sample, sequenced in a study of cytomegalovirus exposure and HLA in healthy donors. This PCR relied on a set of 60 Vbeta primers and 13 Jbeta primers. Profiled with immunoSEQ multiplex PCR; TCRdb holds only in-frame clones, not every one. The sample gives approximately 170,000 clones, approximately 70% of which show up once; 5.4% is in the top ten. The sequenced sample consisted of PBMCs. Receptors were obtained from a woman in her late teens or twenties in good health and CMV-seropositive.

The J gene is TRBJ2-1, the V gene TRBV7-3; D may be TRBD2 (7 bases). CDR3 length: 15 residues. Germline V gene sequence: CDR1 SGHTA, CDR2 FQGTGA. Trimming left V 0 bases short and J 6 bases short, with 12 bases between. The CDR3 DNA is TGTGCCAGCAGCTTAACGGGGGGGCCGGGCAATGAGCAGTTCTTC. Translation gives CASSLTGGPGNEQFF.

J is TRBJ2-3 and V is TRBV7-3; 10 bases map to TRBD2. J gave up 6 bases and V 3 bases, and 9 bases lay outside the gene matches. CDR1 and CDR2 (germline): SGHTA, FQGTGA. The CDR3 runs 16 residues. CDR3 in DNA: TGTGCCAGCAGCTTGTTGAGCGGGGGGGCCTATGATACGCAGTATTTT. Amino acid sequence: CASSLLSGGAYDTQYF.

The CDR3 spells CASSYDDGTYNSPLHF. CDR3 DNA sequence: TGTGCCAGCAGTTATGACGACGGGACCTATAATTCACCCCTCCACTTT. The V and J genes are TRBV6-5 and TRBJ1-6; D is unresolved. Germline CDR1 reads MNHEY; CDR2 reads SVGAGI. The CDR3 has 16 amino acids. The ends were cut back, 3 bases at V and 2 bases at J, with 11 bases in the middle.

The CDR3 protein is CASSLAGTSTDTQYF. In DNA, the CDR3 is TGTGCCAGCAGTTTAGCCGGGACTAGCACAGATACGCAGTATTTT. This chain connects TRBV27 to TRBJ2-3; TRBD2 might be the D (6 bases). Germline CDR1 reads MNHEY; CDR2 reads SMNVEV (reference sequence). The CDR3 length is 15 residues. V lost 2 bases, J lost 0 bases, and 9 bases lay in between.

This clone was seen a handful of times. The chain carries TRBV2 and TRBJ1-2, with 12 bases that match TRBD1. The CDR3 extends over 15 amino acids. Germline V gives CDR1 SNHLY, CDR2 FYNNEI. The ends lost 7 bases at V and 7 bases at J; junction bases unmatched: 10. The CDR3 DNA is TGTGCCAGCACCGGGACAGGGGGCGCATACGGTGGCTACACCTTC. Amino acid sequence: CASTGTGGAYGGYTF.

The chain joins TRBV11-3 to TRBJ2-3; possibly TRBD2 for D (5 bases). The CDR3 covers 12 residues. CDR1 is SGHNT, CDR2 YENEEA, per germline. The V end lost 6 bases, the J end lost 6 bases, and 10 bases lay between the germline ends. The CDR3 here is CASSSRADTQYF. CDR3 nucleotides: TGTGCCAGCAGTTCGAGGGCGGATACGCAGTATTTT.

This chain uses TRBV4-1 with TRBJ1-2; D perhaps matches TRBD1 (5 bases). CDR3 length: 14 residues. V was shortened by 1 base and J by 8 bases, with 14 bases between the two germline ends. Germline CDR1 MGHRA, CDR2 YSYEKL. This chain's CDR3 is CASSQVGQGGGYTF. The CDR3 DNA follows: TGCGCCAGCAGCCAAGTCGGGCAGGGAGGCGGCTACACCTTC.

This chain links TRBV11-3 with TRBJ2-1, with a weak D call TRBD2 (5 bases). There are 12 residues in the CDR3. Trimming took 0 bases from V and 12 from J, leaving 9 bases between them. Germline V gene sequence: CDR1 SGHNT, CDR2 YENEEA. The CDR3 DNA reads as TGTGCCAGCAGCTTAGATGGGAGAAGGCAGTTCTTC. This encodes CASSLDGRRQFF.

The rearrangement links TRBV10-3 to TRBJ2-3; TRBD2 aligns across 8 bases. With V trimmed by 2 bases and J by 7 bases, 11 bases remained unmatched. CDR1 and CDR2 from the germline V gene are ENHRY and SYGVKD. The length of the CDR3 is 16 residues. Here the CDR3 reads CAISEREGGMGNTQYF. DNA for the CDR3: TGTGCCATCAGTGAGCGGGAGGGGGGGATGGGAAATACGCAGTATTTT.

The rearrangement uses TRBV5-4 and TRBJ2-5; 7 nucleotides align to TRBD1. Per germline, CDR1 SGHNT and CDR2 YYREEE (reference sequence). The CDR3 runs to 13 residues. The junction had 4 bases not matched to a gene; V was cut back by 4 bases and J by 4 bases. The CDR3 DNA follows: TGTGCCAGCAGCACGTCAGGGGGAGAGACCCAGTACTTC. Amino acid sequence: CASSTSGGETQYF. Together with reference TRBV5-4 and TRBJ2-5, the CDR3 gives the full variable domain: ETGVTQSPTHLIKTRGQQVTLRCSSQSGHNTVSWYQQALGQGPQFIFQYYREEENGRGNFPPRFSGLQFPNYSSELNVNALELDDSALYLCASSTSGGETQYFGPGTRLLVL.

The V and J genes are TRBV18 and TRBJ1-3; possible D gene TRBD1, 5 bases. The CDR3 runs 14 residues. Germline CDR1 reads KGHSH; CDR2 reads LQKENI. Trimming removed 3 bases from V and 4 bases from J, with 10 bases in between. This CDR3 reads CASSPTTGGNTIYF. CDR3 DNA sequence: TGTGCCAGCTCACCCACCACAGGCGGAAACACCATATATTTT.

This chain joins TRBV5-6 and TRBJ1-1; no firm D call. There are 15 residues in the CDR3. Germline-derived CDR1 and CDR2 are SGHDT and YYEEEE. V lost 0 bases and J lost 3, with 12 bases in between. The CDR3 protein is CASSLDPYVDTEAFF. CDR3 sequence (DNA): TGTGCCAGCAGCTTGGACCCCTATGTCGACACTGAAGCTTTCTTT.

V usage is TRBV7-9 and J usage is TRBJ2-3; D perhaps matches TRBD1 (5 bases). The CDR3 consists of 16 residues. V was clipped by 7 bases and J by 4 bases, with 21 bases between them. Per the germline V gene, CDR1 is SEHNR and CDR2 is FQNEAQ (reference sequence). The DNA for the CDR3 is TGTGCCAGCACCCATTGGGGCAAATCCAAGGCAGATACGCAGTATTTT. It translates to CASTHWGKSKADTQYF.